One and the same sample provided the 28 T cell receptor beta chains below, sequenced in a study of blood T cell repertoires in COVID-19. Generated by immunoSEQ multiplex PCR, the TCRdb table keeps only in-frame clones and is missing some. The sample shows 150,000 or so clones, around 81% of them seen only once. The specimen was peripheral blood. Every receptor here comes from a human donor in a cohort sampled during active COVID-19.

The V call is TRBV25-1, the J call TRBJ2-5, with TRBD2 identical over 10 bases. This CDR3 has 18 amino acids. Losses at the gene ends were 3 bases for V and 5 bases for J; bases not matched to a gene: 15. Germline CDR1 is MGHDK and CDR2 is SYGVNS. The CDR3 nucleotides are TGTGCCAGCAGTGATTATGTGTGGGCTAGCGGGAGCCCGGAGACCCAGTACTTC. Translated, it gives CASSDYVWASGSPETQYF. Drawing the rest from reference TRBV25-1 and TRBJ2-5, the complete variable domain is EADIYQTPRYLVIGTGKKITLECSQTMGHDKMYWYQQDPGMELHLIHYSYGVNSTEKGDLSSESTVSRIRTEHFPLTLESARPSHTSQYLCASSDYVWASGSPETQYFGPGTRLLVL.

The rearrangement uses TRBV5-1 and TRBJ2-1, with D unclear. The V end lost 0 bases, the J end lost 6 bases, and 10 bases lay between the germline ends. Germline-derived CDR1 and CDR2 are SGHRS and YFSETQ. This CDR3 comprises 14 residues. Written as DNA, the CDR3 is TGCGCCAGCAGCTTGGTGGCTAGACGCAATGAGCAGTTCTTC. Encoded protein: CASSLVARRNEQFF.

The V call is TRBV5-6, the J call TRBJ1-1; unclear D gene. Per germline, CDR1 SGHDT and CDR2 YYEEEE. V lost 1 base and J 5 bases, leaving 3 bases between the germline ends. The CDR3 runs to 11 residues. The CDR3 region is CASSLYTEAFF. In DNA, the CDR3 is TGTGCCAGCAGCTTGTATACTGAAGCTTTCTTT. Full variable domain (outside the CDR3, taken from reference TRBV5-6 and TRBJ1-1): DAGVTQSPTHLIKTRGQQVTLRCSPKSGHDTVSWYQQALGQGPQFIFQYYEEEERQRGNFPDRFSGHQFPNYSSELNVNALLLGDSALYLCASSLYTEAFFGQGTRLTVV.

The chain recombines TRBV4-2 with TRBJ2-1; TRBD2 aligns across 11 bases. V was pared by 4 bases and J by 10 bases, with 3 bases of the junction left unmatched. The CDR3 spans 13 residues. CDR1 is LGHNA and CDR2 is YNFKEQ in the germline V gene. As DNA, the CDR3 is TGTGCCAGCAGCCGTGGGACTAGCGGCGAGCAGTTCTTC. Protein: CASSRGTSGEQFF.

The V call is TRBV7-8, the J call TRBJ1-6; D is unclear. The CDR3 consists of 17 residues. The V and J ends lost 1 base and 0 bases respectively, with 10 bases between them. CDR1 and CDR2 (germline): SGHVS, FQNEAQ. CDR3 DNA sequence: TGTGCCAGCAGCTTAGACCACAGTAGCTCCTATAATTCACCCCTCCACTTT. As protein: CASSLDHSSSYNSPLHF.

This clone has just one count. The V and J genes are TRBV3-1 (or the pseudogene TRBV3-2) and TRBJ1-2, with D maybe TRBD1 (6 bases). Trimming pared 4 bases from V and 7 bases from J, leaving 22 bases between. Germline lookup yields CDR1 LGHDT and CDR2 YNNKEL (reference sequence). There are 16 residues in the CDR3. The CDR3 DNA reads as TGTGCCAGCAGCCCTGGTTTGGGGGCCTACCCTCTTGGCTACACCTTC. Translating gives CASSPGLGAYPLGYTF.

CDR3 residues: CASSLELAGIPSTDTQYF. The CDR3 bases are TGTGCCAGCAGCTTGGAACTAGCGGGTATTCCTAGCACAGATACGCAGTATTTT. This sequence joins TRBV27 and TRBJ2-3; 9 bases line up with TRBD2. In germline, CDR1 is MNHEY, CDR2 SMNVEV (reference sequence). This CDR3 is 18 amino acids long. Trimming took 6 bases from V and 0 from J; bases not matched to a gene: 13.

The sample holds one count of this clone. The chain joins TRBV30 to TRBJ2-2, with D possibly being TRBD1 (6 bases). The germline V gene has CDR1 GTSNPN and CDR2 SVGIG (reference sequence). The V end lost 4 bases, the J end lost 3 bases, and 9 bases lay between the germline ends. The CDR3 is 13 residues long. CDR3 in DNA: TGTGCCTGGACAGGGGATCACACCGGGGAGCTGTTTTTT. It translates to CAWTGDHTGELFF. Drawing the rest from reference TRBV30 and TRBJ2-2, the complete variable domain is SQTIHQWPATLVQPVGSPLSLECTVEGTSNPNLYWYRQAAGRGLQLLFYSVGIGQISSEVPQNLSASRPQDRQFILSSKKLLLSDSGFYLCAWTGDHTGELFFGEGSRLTVL.

This clone was observed a handful of times. V usage is TRBV4-1 and J usage is TRBJ2-2; no clear D gene. CDR3 size: 17 residues. Trimming removed 4 bases at V and 5 bases at J, with 20 bases between. Per the germline V gene, CDR1 is MGHRA and CDR2 is YSYEKL. CDR3 nucleotides: TGCGCCAGCAGCCCGCAGCCCGACGCGGTTGGGACCGGGGAGCTGTTTTTT. Translated, it gives CASSPQPDAVGTGELFF.

V gene TRBV27 combines with J gene TRBJ1-1; TRBD1 agrees at 7 bases. CDR3 length: 14 amino acids. V shed 6 bases and J 1 base; nucleotides not matched to a gene: 5. Germline V gives CDR1 MNHEY, CDR2 SMNVEV (reference sequence). CDR3 residues: CASRRQGGNTEAFF. In DNA form, the CDR3 reads TGTGCCAGCAGGAGACAGGGCGGGAACACTGAAGCTTTCTTT.

The rearrangement joins TRBV7-8 to TRBJ2-3; no reliable D call. CDR1 and CDR2 from the germline V gene are SGHVS and FQNEAQ. V lost 0 bases and J 5 bases, leaving 3 bases between the germline ends. The CDR3 has 12 amino acids. CDR3 DNA sequence: TGTGCCAGCAGCTTAGCGCGAGATACGCAGTATTTT. Translation gives CASSLARDTQYF.

This clone was seen a few times. The gene calls are TRBV7-9 and TRBJ1-6; D perhaps matches TRBD1 (6 bases). The V gene's germline CDR1 is SEHNR and CDR2 FQNEAQ (reference sequence). Trimming cost V 5 bases and J 8 bases, with 13 bases left between them. The CDR3 sequence is 14 residues long. As DNA, the CDR3 is TGTGCCAGCAGCCCGGACAGTAGGCATTCACCCCTCCACTTT. Amino acid sequence: CASSPDSRHSPLHF. The full variable domain, its missing parts supplied by reference TRBV7-9 and TRBJ1-6, is DTGVSQNPRHKITKRGQNVTFRCDPISEHNRLYWYRQTLGQGPEFLTYFQNEAQLEKSRLLSDRFSAERPKGSFSTLEIQRTEQGDSAMYLCASSPDSRHSPLHFGNGTRLTVT.

This clone was counted a few times. The CDR3 spells CASSLEQEPYEQYF. CDR3 coding DNA: TGCGCCAGCAGCTTGGAGCAGGAACCCTACGAGCAGTACTTC. The rearrangement uses TRBV5-1 and TRBJ2-7; D ambiguous. Trimming removed 0 bases from V and 2 bases from J, with 9 bases in between. The CDR3 has 14 amino acids. Germline assignment: CDR1 SGHRS and CDR2 YFSETQ.

The genes are TRBV5-6 and TRBJ2-7; 11 nucleotides line up with TRBD2. V was pared by 3 bases and J by 5 bases, with 7 bases of the junction left unmatched. CDR3 size: 15 residues. The germline V gene has CDR1 SGHDT and CDR2 YYEEEE. CDR3 sequence (DNA): TGTGCCAGCAGCTGGGTACTAGCGGGAGAGGACGAGCAGTACTTC. Its translation is CASSWVLAGEDEQYF.

The CDR3 loop is CASSLRTGQFYEQYF. DNA for the CDR3: TGCGCCAGCAGCCTCCGGACAGGACAATTCTACGAGCAGTACTTC. This chain links TRBV4-1 with TRBJ2-7, with TRBD1 matching over 7 bases. Germline V gene sequence: CDR1 MGHRA, CDR2 YSYEKL. V trimming: 4 bases; J trimming: 3 bases; junction bases outside the gene matches: 9. The CDR3 length is 15 residues.

This chain connects TRBV5-4 to TRBJ2-2; 10 positions match TRBD2. Germline CDR1 reads SGHNT; CDR2 reads YYREEE (reference sequence). The junction had 8 bases not matched to a gene; V was cut back by 4 bases and J by 5 bases. The CDR3 sequence is 16 residues long. CDR3 DNA: TGTGCCAGCAGCCCATCCGGTAGCGGGAGGACCGGGGAGCTGTTTTTT. Protein product: CASSPSGSGRTGELFF.

This clone showed up just once. V usage is TRBV18 and J usage is TRBJ1-1; 11 bases are a match to TRBD1. The CDR3 sequence is 15 residues long. V lost 2 bases and J lost 4; bases outside the gene matches: 3. The germline V gene encodes CDR1 KGHSH and CDR2 LQKENI. CDR3 DNA: TGTGCCAGCTCACCAACCGGGACAGGGGGCACTGAAGCTTTCTTT. Translation gives CASSPTGTGGTEAFF.

This sequence joins TRBV7-9 and TRBJ2-3; tentative D call: TRBD2 (5 bases). The CDR3 has 15 residues. Germline V gene lookup returns CDR1 SEHNR and CDR2 FQNEAQ (reference sequence). The ends were cut back, 8 bases at V and 0 bases at J, with 15 bases in the middle. The CDR3 here is CASCAEGASTDTQYF. The CDR3 DNA follows: TGTGCCAGCTGCGCCGAGGGTGCTAGCACAGATACGCAGTATTTT.

The chain carries TRBV28 and TRBJ2-3; 12 bases line up with TRBD2. Germline V gene sequence: CDR1 MDHEN, CDR2 SYDVKM. This CDR3 spans 14 amino acids. J gave up 5 bases and V 6 bases, and 3 bases lay outside the gene matches. The CDR3 DNA is TGTGCCAGCAGACTAGCGGGAGGAAGAGATACGCAGTATTTT. Translating gives CASRLAGGRDTQYF.

This sequence joins TRBV3-1 (or the pseudogene TRBV3-2) and TRBJ2-7, with D perhaps matching TRBD1 (5 bases). Germline CDR1 and CDR2: LGHDT and YNNKEL (reference sequence). The CDR3 has 16 residues. Trimming left V 2 bases short and J 5 bases short, with 19 bases between. The CDR3 DNA is TGTGCCAGCAGCCAATGGACAACTCCCTCCGACCACGAGCAGTACTTC. It encodes CASSQWTTPSDHEQYF.

This clone turned up a few times. The chain links TRBV27 to TRBJ2-1; possible D gene TRBD2, 5 bases. The CDR3 has 11 amino acids. The V end was cut by 6 bases, the J end by 8 bases, with 8 bases between. Germline CDR1 is MNHEY and CDR2 is SMNVEV (reference sequence). CDR3 amino acids: CASSGVDEQFF. The CDR3 region has the DNA TGTGCCAGCAGCGGGGTGGATGAGCAGTTCTTC.

This clone has only a few counts. As DNA, the CDR3 is TGTGCCTGGAGGCAGGGGGCGTTGGGAAACACCATATATTTT. Protein sequence: CAWRQGALGNTIYF. The genes are TRBV30 and TRBJ1-3; 8 bases fit TRBD1. This CDR3 is built from 14 residues. From germline, CDR1 is GTSNPN and CDR2 SVGIG (reference sequence). V trimming: 3 bases; J trimming: 4 bases; junction bases outside the gene matches: 5.

In this sample, this clone turned up a few times. V usage is TRBV19 and J usage is TRBJ1-6, with 7 positions matching TRBD1. The CDR3 runs to 16 residues. V trimming: 4 bases; J trimming: 4 bases; junction bases outside the gene matches: 7. From germline, CDR1 is LNHDA and CDR2 SQIVND (reference sequence). The CDR3 sequence is CASSSSGTVYNSPLHF. Written as DNA, the CDR3 is TGTGCCAGTAGTAGCTCCGGGACAGTGTATAATTCACCCCTCCACTTT.

The V call is TRBV29-1, the J call TRBJ2-3, with TRBD1 matching 8 bases. This CDR3 has 14 residues. Germline CDR1 reads SQVTM; CDR2 reads ANQGSEA. The ends lost 3 bases at V and 3 bases at J; junction bases unmatched: 5. CDR3 DNA: TGCAGCGTTGACGTTACAGGGGGTACAGATACGCAGTATTTT. Translating it yields CSVDVTGGTDTQYF.

This rearrangement joins TRBV4-2 to TRBJ1-2, with TRBD1 as a possible D gene (6 bases). The germline V gene has CDR1 LGHNA and CDR2 YNFKEQ. This CDR3 region has 13 residues. Deletions cut 1 base from V and 8 bases from J, with 11 bases between. CDR3 DNA sequence: TGTGCCAGCAGCCAAGCGAACCAGGGGGGCTACACCTTC. The encoded protein is CASSQANQGGYTF.

This clone appeared once. The V call is TRBV7-2, the J call TRBJ2-7; maybe TRBD1 (6 bases). Per germline, CDR1 SGHTA and CDR2 FQGNSA. With 5 bases removed from V and 2 bases from J, the gap between germline ends came to 25 bases. The CDR3 runs to 18 residues. CDR3 sequence: CASSNRNSGVVSAYEQYF. CDR3 nucleotide sequence: TGTGCCAGCAGCAACAGAAACTCAGGGGTAGTTTCCGCCTACGAGCAGTACTTC. Full variable domain (rest looked up from reference TRBV7-2 and TRBJ2-7): GAGVSQSPSNKVTEKGKDVELRCDPISGHTALYWYRQSLGQGLEFLIYFQGNSAPDKSGLPSDRFSAERTGGSVSTLTIQRTQQEDSAVYLCASSNRNSGVVSAYEQYFGPGTRLTVT.

V usage is TRBV18 and J usage is TRBJ2-7; possibly TRBD1 for D (5 bases). The CDR3 sequence is 12 residues long. Trimming stripped 7 bases from V and 7 bases from J, with 14 bases between. The germline V gene has CDR1 KGHSH and CDR2 LQKENI. The CDR3 sequence: CASYSGSGEQYF. The CDR3 region has the DNA TGTGCCAGCTACTCAGGGTCTGGGGAGCAGTACTTC.

This chain connects TRBV28 to TRBJ2-2; 7 bases align to TRBD2. Trimming cost V 2 bases and J 3 bases; bases outside gene matches: 3. The germline CDR1 and CDR2 sequences are MDHEN and SYDVKM. There are 15 residues in the CDR3. The CDR3 protein is CASSLGGSDTGELFF. CDR3 nucleotide sequence: TGTGCCAGCAGTTTAGGCGGGAGTGACACCGGGGAGCTGTTTTTT.